This T cell receptor beta chain was sequenced during a study of glioma-infiltrating T cells (dated by TCRdb to about 2016). A note on the overall study: Sequencing of TCR alpha- and beta-chain repertoires was performed on glioma tissue, on non-neoplastic brain tissue, and on matched peripheral blood mononuclear cells. To gauge divergence between tissue and blood T-cell populations, every tissue-infiltrating repertoire was compared against the peripheral blood repertoire from the same patient. Three low-grade glioma patients, several primary glioblastoma patients, and three non-glioma patients who contributed non-neoplastic brain tissue made up the paired cohort. What the work shows at the level of the full study, not this receptor alone: Only a very small number of CDR3 sequences turned up in both tissue and blood, a result put down to high CDR3 diversity combined with limited sampling. Group comparisons rested on small numbers: three non-neoplastic, three low-grade glioma and fewer than 10 glioblastoma patients. VJ-independent divergence between tissue and blood was lower than expected in non-neoplastic patients but higher than expected in all gliomas, particularly low-grade gliomas.

TCR alpha and beta CDR3 regions were amplified with the iRepertoire nested amplicon-rescue multiplex PCR (arm-PCR) platform from RNA. The input for one-step reverse transcription and amplification was about 95-400 ng of tissue mRNA or PBMC total RNA. After bead purification, a secondary multiplex PCR added Illumina adapters, and libraries were gel-purified between 200 and 400 bp. Internal 6-nucleotide barcodes were carried by the libraries and were used for demultiplexing. Sequencing of libraries was performed on an Illumina MiSeq with 2x220 or 2x250 nucleotide paired-end reads. The authors' pipeline ran thus. Paired reads were merged using FLASH 1.2.11 and aligned with BWA-MEM to the GRCh37 human genome, and TRA and TRB reads were then extracted. V and J assignment used an IMGT-derived reference of cassette sequences and CDR3 motifs that included pseudogenes. Three-frame translation of reads was performed, and productive CDR3s were defined as those with a C...FGXG motif and no stop codons. Clonotypes were defined as unique combinations of V-J cassette pair and CDR3 amino acid sequence. Reads were filtered by Hamming distance, with the threshold set by the sequence error rate of each sample in mapped regions. TCRdb reprocessed the public reads (quality trimming at Q25 with fastp, clone calling with MiXCR) and kept in-frame beta chains. Here each entry gathers all rows of one CDR3 protein and keeps the most common genes and DNA. These V and J calls rely on TCRdb rather than the paper's analysis. For this sample the table gives over 140,000 distinct CDR3 sequences, of which 30% to 40% were detected only once. In total, the top ten clones hold roughly 20% of the sample.

As regards this clonotype: The antigen it recognizes is unknown. There are no base qualities to consult, and no much larger clone falls within one base.

CDR1 and CDR2 were assigned from the germline V gene as LGHNA and YSLEER. Trimming removed 0 bases from V and 0 bases from J, leaving 21 bases between the germline ends. The CDR3 measures 20 amino acids from cysteine to phenylalanine. CDR3 DNA is the only sequence kept; it has 60 bases, read in frame from the first base. This sequence was found in a human donor with low-grade glioma or glioblastoma, undergoing nonglioma brain surgery, or in good health (not recorded which). The sequenced sample consisted of glioma tissue, nonneoplastic brain tissue, or PBMCs (not recorded which). Rearrangement joined TRBV4-3 to TRBJ2-1; matching of 6 bases hints at TRBD2 as the D gene. The CDR3 reads CASSQEYGRHWESSYNEQFF. The DNA sequence is TGCGCCAGCAGCCAAGAATATGGGAGGCATTGGGAAAGCTCCTACAATGAGCAGTTCTTC.